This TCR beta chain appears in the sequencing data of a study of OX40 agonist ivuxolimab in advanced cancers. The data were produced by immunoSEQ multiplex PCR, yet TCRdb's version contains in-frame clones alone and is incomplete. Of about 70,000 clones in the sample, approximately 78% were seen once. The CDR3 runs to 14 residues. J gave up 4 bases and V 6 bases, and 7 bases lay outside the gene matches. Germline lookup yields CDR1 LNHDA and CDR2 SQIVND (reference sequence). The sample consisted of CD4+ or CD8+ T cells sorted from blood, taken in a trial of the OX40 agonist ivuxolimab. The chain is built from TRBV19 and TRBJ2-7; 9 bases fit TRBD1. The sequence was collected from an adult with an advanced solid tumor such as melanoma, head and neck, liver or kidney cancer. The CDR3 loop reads CASRAGQGPYEQYF. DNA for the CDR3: TGTGCCAGTAGAGCGGGACAGGGACCATACGAGCAGTACTTC. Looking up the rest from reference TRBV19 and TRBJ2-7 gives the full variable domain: DGGITQSPKYLFRKEGQNVTLSCEQNLNHDAMYWYRQDPGQGLRLIYYSQIVNDFQKGDIAEGYSVSREKKESFPLTVTSAQKNPTAFYLCASRAGQGPYEQYFGPGTRLTVT.